The clone carrying this T cell receptor beta chain occurred a few times. cDNA prepared by RNA extraction and subsequent reverse transcription served as the template for sequencing. Sequencing was performed with immunoSEQ multiplex PCR; in TCRdb, only in-frame clones are kept and a portion is missing. The sample shows roughly 250,000 clones, 67% of them seen only once. This sample was included in a study of CD8+ T cells in alopecia areata. V lost 0 bases, J lost 3 bases, and 7 bases lay in between. Germline V CDR1 and CDR2: SGHRS, YFSETQ. This CDR3 region has 13 residues. The V call is TRBV5-1, the J call TRBJ2-7, with D unresolved. Sequenced material: CD4+ T cells sorted from blood, taken at week 0. The clonotype originates from a human donor with alopecia areata. This CDR3 reads CASSLAVSYEQYF. The CDR3 nucleotides read TGCGCCAGCAGCTTGGCGGTCAGCTACGAGCAGTACTTC.